Reported below is one T cell receptor beta chain. The junction does not match germline at one end; this may be a read error. Per germline, CDR1 SGHRS and CDR2 YFSETQ. CDR3 size: 14 residues. These data come from a study of identical twins. MiXCR, run by TCRdb on the 5' RACE reads, gives a single entry per CDR3 protein. The table lists roughly 1,500,000 distinct CDR3 sequences, around 33% of them singletons. This sequence originates from a newborn girl in good health. This chain links TRBV5-1 with TRBJ1-5, with D possibly TRBD1 on 6 matching bases. Sequencing used cord blood. For the CDR3, the DNA is TGTGCCAGCAGTTTAACAGGGTTAAATCAGCCCCAGCATTTT. This codes for CASSLTGLNQPQHF.